Each of the 4 T cell receptor beta chains below was sequenced from the same sample in a study of blood T cell repertoires in COVID-19. Clones were read by immunoSEQ multiplex PCR, and TCRdb kept only the in-frame ones, dropping some. This table holds over 150,000 clones, approximately 84% found once. The specimen was peripheral blood. Receptors originate from a man between 65 and 79 years old with active or convalescent COVID-19.

This clone was observed a handful of times. V and J are TRBV27 and TRBJ2-7; 8 bases map to TRBD1. Germline-derived CDR1 and CDR2 are MNHEY and SMNVEV (reference sequence). The CDR3 is made up of 13 amino acids. V gave up 6 bases and J gave up 5 bases; unmatched junction bases: 6. The CDR3 reads CASRWTGRHEQYF. CDR3 nucleotide sequence: TGTGCCAGCAGGTGGACAGGGCGTCACGAGCAGTACTTC.

The chain links TRBV28 to TRBJ2-7, with 13 bases lining up with TRBD2. Trimming removed 4 bases from V and 3 bases from J; junction bases left unmatched: 6. The CDR3 consists of 16 residues. Germline V CDR1 and CDR2: MDHEN, SYDVKM. CDR3 sequence reads: CASSSYGTSGVYEQYF. The CDR3 DNA follows: TGTGCCAGCAGTTCATACGGGACTAGCGGGGTCTACGAGCAGTACTTC. Variable domain in full (rest from reference TRBV28 and TRBJ2-7): DVKVTQSSRYLVKRTGEKVFLECVQDMDHENMFWYRQDPGLGLRLIYFSYDVKMKEKGDIPEGYSVSREKKERFSLILESASTNQTSMYLCASSSYGTSGVYEQYFGPGTRLTVT.

CDR3 DNA: TGTGCCAGCAGCCAAGATGTCGGGACTAGCGGAGCCAACACCGGGGAGCTGTTTTTT. Protein sequence: CASSQDVGTSGANTGELFF. The chain combines TRBV3-1 (or the pseudogene TRBV3-2) with TRBJ2-2, with TRBD2 matching over 11 bases. The germline V gene has CDR1 LGHDT and CDR2 YNNKEL (reference sequence). The junction had 8 bases not matched to a gene; V was cut back by 0 bases and J by 2 bases. The CDR3 has 19 amino acids.

CDR3 in DNA: TGTGCCAGCAGTTCATCGGCCTCTAATGAAAAACTGTTTTTT. Its translation: CASSSSASNEKLFF. This chain connects TRBV27 to TRBJ1-4; no definite D call. CDR3 size: 14 residues. The V gene's germline CDR1 is MNHEY and CDR2 SMNVEV (reference sequence). V was pared by 4 bases and J by 3 bases, with 9 bases between.